This TCR beta chain was obtained from a study of breast tumors, draining lymph nodes, adjacent tissues. This clonotype was seen at least ten times. Trimming took 0 bases from V and 8 from J, leaving 9 bases between them. CDR3 size: 13 residues. Germline values: CDR1 SGHNT, CDR2 YYREEE (reference sequence). The lymph nodes were axillary draining lymph nodes from breast cancer patients. TCRdb re-derived calls from the multiplex PCR reads in MiXCR, one entry per CDR3 protein. The data hold 70,000 to 95,000 distinct CDR3 sequences, with about 21% observed a single time. This receptor was taken from a female donor with breast cancer. Some clones in this sample may be carry-over from other donors' samples. Specimen: axillary lymph node tissue. The J gene is TRBJ2-1, the V gene TRBV5-4; D not resolved. The CDR3 DNA sequence: TGTGCCAGCAGCTTGGATTTATTCGATGAGCAGTTCTTC. Protein sequence: CASSLDLFDEQFF.